This T cell receptor beta chain was identified during a study of cytomegalovirus exposure and HLA in healthy donors. The wider study: The early release's HLA-typed donors yielded approximately 82 million unique TCRs. Study results and limitations: The investigators catalogued 164 TCR beta chains as cytomegalovirus-associated.

The PCR contained 60 Vbeta and 13 Jbeta primers. The method was immunoSEQ multiplex PCR; TCRdb's version includes in-frame clones alone and lacks a portion of them. The table lists 75,000 to 100,000 clones, around three quarters of them singletons. A word on this clone: What it binds is not known.

Source material: PBMCs. This sequence originates from a man aged 55-75 years in good health and CMV-seronegative.

The CDR3 region is CASSSGVRTQYF. Written as DNA, the CDR3 is TGTGCCAGCAGCTCGGGAGTGAGGACCCAGTACTTC. V is TRBV14 and J is TRBJ2-5; tentative D call: TRBD2 (6 bases). Trimming cost V 5 bases and J 7 bases, with 11 bases left between them. The CDR3 spans 12 residues. Germline V gives CDR1 SGHDN, CDR2 FVKESK.